Following are 25 T cell receptor beta chains from one sample sequenced in a study of Ad26.COV2.S vaccination and SARS-CoV-2 variants (TCRdb year 2021). The library was prepared using the immunoSEQ multiplex PCR assay. TCRdb took over this immuneACCESS table, retaining in-frame rearrangements with V and J assigned. Such tables are incomplete; in checked studies, under half of the missing clones stem from an unresolved V gene, and the remainder is unexplained. The sample contains roughly 320,000 clones, roughly 84% of them found a single time. The top ten clones comprise less than 2% of the sample. The intended sense of this specimen's treatment or condition label: approximately 18 received Ad26.COV2.S at low or high dose, single or two shots; 5 received placebo; per-sample allocation not given. Repertoires of vaccine and placebo recipients were sequenced from samples taken on day 63 after the first injection.

Sequences were derived from peripheral blood, sampled in a trial of Ad26.COV2.S vaccine versus placebo. Receptor source: a person between 18 and 59 years old who received the Ad26.COV2.S COVID-19 vaccine or a placebo.

The V gene is TRBV5-4, the J gene TRBJ1-6; TRBD1 matches at 8 bases. CDR1 and CDR2 (germline): SGHNT, YYREEE (reference sequence). The CDR3 has 16 residues. The V gene end was trimmed by 4 bases and the J gene end by 10 bases; junction bases not matched to a gene: 13. CDR3 sequence: CASSQTGQGRGSPLHF. The DNA of the CDR3 is TGTGCCAGCAGCCAGACTGGACAGGGTAGAGGATCACCCCTCCACTTT.

The gene calls are TRBV7-2 and TRBJ2-2, with D unclear. This CDR3 comprises 15 residues. Trimming took 5 bases from V and 2 from J, leaving 12 bases between them. From germline, CDR1 is SGHTA and CDR2 FQGNSA. The CDR3 region is CASSLTKLNTGELFF. Written as DNA, the CDR3 is TGTGCCAGCAGCCTCACCAAGCTAAACACCGGGGAGCTGTTTTTT. The full variable domain, with the rest looked up from reference TRBV7-2 and TRBJ2-2, is GAGVSQSPSNKVTEKGKDVELRCDPISGHTALYWYRQSLGQGLEFLIYFQGNSAPDKSGLPSDRFSAERTGGSVSTLTIQRTQQEDSAVYLCASSLTKLNTGELFFGEGSRLTVL.

The rearrangement links TRBV7-6 to TRBJ1-4, with 7 bases lining up with TRBD1. The CDR3 has 16 amino acids. Germline CDR1 and CDR2: SGHVS and FNYEAQ. V was clipped by 0 bases and J by 7 bases; unmatched bases: 8. The CDR3 is CASSLAPGDRAEKLFF. DNA of the CDR3: TGTGCCAGCAGCTTAGCTCCCGGTGACAGGGCTGAAAAACTGTTTTTT.

The V and J genes are TRBV11-2 and TRBJ1-3, with D possibly being TRBD1 (6 bases). V was pared by 4 bases and J by 4 bases, with 8 bases between. Germline values: CDR1 SGHAT, CDR2 FQNNGV. The length of the CDR3 is 13 residues. CDR3 DNA: TGTGCCAGCAGCTCCGGACAGGGAAACACCATATATTTT. Translation: CASSSGQGNTIYF.

J is TRBJ1-2 and V is TRBV19, with 9 positions matching TRBD1. This CDR3 is built from 15 residues. With 9 bases clipped from V and 4 bases from J, the junction kept 12 bases outside the gene matches. CDR1 is LNHDA, CDR2 SQIVND, per germline (reference sequence). In nucleotides, the CDR3 is TGTGCCAGCGACAAATCCGGGACAGGGCCCTATGGCTACACCTTC. It codes for CASDKSGTGPYGYTF.

CDR3 nucleotide sequence: TGTGCCACCCTGCGGGACGCAGATACGCAGTATTTT. Amino acid sequence: CATLRDADTQYF. The V call is TRBV10-3, the J call TRBJ2-3; the D gene is possibly TRBD2 (6 bases). The germline V gene has CDR1 ENHRY and CDR2 SYGVKD. This CDR3 comprises 12 residues. V was trimmed by 10 bases and J by 4 bases, leaving 12 bases between them.

The rearrangement uses TRBV19 and TRBJ2-7, with TRBD1 matching 8 bases. V dropped 5 bases and J dropped 2; count of bases not matched to a gene: 11. Germline CDR1 is LNHDA and CDR2 is SQIVND (reference sequence). This CDR3 comprises 16 residues. CDR3 region: CASSPQLRQGPYEQYF. The CDR3 DNA sequence: TGTGCCAGTAGTCCACAACTCAGACAGGGGCCCTACGAGCAGTACTTC.

The J gene is TRBJ2-1, the V gene TRBV7-7, with D perhaps matching TRBD2 (6 bases). The V and J ends lost 5 bases and 5 bases respectively, with 13 bases between them. This CDR3 is 14 amino acids long. Germline CDR1 SSHAT, CDR2 FNYEAQ (reference sequence). This CDR3 reads CASSLGTSNNEQFF. The CDR3 DNA reads as TGTGCCAGCAGCCTAGGGACTTCCAACAATGAGCAGTTCTTC.

This chain links TRBV18 with TRBJ1-2; 7 bases map to TRBD1. J gave up 1 base and V 6 bases, and 11 bases lay outside the gene matches. Germline assignment: CDR1 KGHSH and CDR2 LQKENI. The CDR3 covers 16 residues. The CDR3 sequence is CASSLGQAALNYGYTF. Here the CDR3 DNA reads TGTGCCAGCTCTCTTGGACAGGCGGCCCTTAACTATGGCTACACCTTC.

The rearrangement links TRBV10-1 to TRBJ2-3, with 8 bases matching TRBD1. The germline CDR1 and CDR2 sequences are WNHNN and SYGVQD (reference sequence). There are 14 residues in the CDR3. Trimming took 5 bases from V and 4 from J; bases not matched to a gene: 5. The CDR3 DNA reads TGCGCCAGCAGTACAGGGGGATCCCCAGATACGCAGTATTTT. Residues: CASSTGGSPDTQYF.

The chain combines TRBV7-2 with TRBJ2-1, with D maybe TRBD2 (5 bases). The CDR3 sequence is 13 residues long. Germline CDR1 is SGHTA and CDR2 is FQGNSA. V was trimmed by 5 bases and J by 15 bases, leaving 20 bases between them. The CDR3 coding sequence is TGTGCCAGCAGCGCAAACGCGCGGGCAGGTGGGTTCTTC. Translation gives CASSANARAGGFF.

The CDR3 loop reads CASSIVSDLNTEAFF. In DNA, the CDR3 is TGTGCCAGTAGTATAGTTTCCGACTTGAACACTGAAGCTTTCTTT. This chain links TRBV19 with TRBJ1-1; D call uncertain. Germline CDR1 and CDR2: LNHDA and SQIVND (reference sequence). The CDR3 contains 15 residues. The ends were cut back, 1 base at V and 0 bases at J, with 9 bases in the middle.

The chain is built from TRBV5-6 and TRBJ1-2; the D is unclear. The CDR3 spans 14 residues. Germline assignment: CDR1 SGHDT and CDR2 YYEEEE. V shed 4 bases and J shed 4 bases, with 14 bases lying between them. The CDR3 DNA follows: TGTGCCAGCAGCACGTCTGGGGTTGGCTATGGCTACACCTTC. This translates into CASSTSGVGYGYTF.

This clone was observed a few times. CDR3 bases: TGTGCCAGCAGTTTTTACGGTCTTGGATCCTATAATTCACCCCTCCACTTT. Translating gives CASSFYGLGSYNSPLHF. The chain uses TRBV27 and TRBJ1-6; D not resolved. V was clipped by 3 bases and J by 1 base, with 13 bases between them. Germline CDR1 is MNHEY and CDR2 is SMNVEV (reference sequence). The CDR3 loop spans 17 amino acids.

This chain links TRBV4-3 with TRBJ1-1; D uncertain. The ends were cut back, 0 bases at V and 2 bases at J, with 10 bases in the middle. CDR1 and CDR2 (germline): LGHNA, YSLEER. The CDR3 totals 15 residues. This CDR3 is CASSQEIRGNTEAFF. The CDR3 DNA follows: TGCGCCAGCAGCCAAGAGATTCGGGGAAACACTGAAGCTTTCTTT.

The J gene is TRBJ2-7, the V gene TRBV27; 10 bases fit TRBD2. J gave up 2 bases and V 2 bases, and 6 bases lay outside the gene matches. This CDR3 spans 16 amino acids. Germline V gene data show CDR1 as MNHEY and CDR2 as SMNVEV (reference sequence). The CDR3 protein is CASSLQSGGEAYEQYF. The CDR3 region has the DNA TGTGCCAGCAGTTTACAAAGCGGGGGGGAAGCCTACGAGCAGTACTTC.

CDR3 in amino acids: CASSPNTGDNEQFF. CDR3 bases: TGTGCCAGCAGCCCCAATACAGGGGACAATGAGCAGTTCTTC. The chain recombines TRBV3-1 (or the pseudogene TRBV3-2) with TRBJ2-1, with 7 bases matching TRBD1. The CDR3 is 14 amino acids. V dropped 4 bases and J dropped 5; count of bases not matched to a gene: 5. Looked up from germline, CDR1 is LGHDT and CDR2 is YNNKEL (reference sequence).

The chain employs TRBV19 and TRBJ1-2, with a tentative D call TRBD1 (5 bases). The V gene lost 1 base and the J gene lost 13 bases, with 16 bases spanning the gap. The V gene's germline CDR1 is LNHDA and CDR2 SQIVND (reference sequence). The CDR3 contains 13 residues. The CDR3 protein is CASSIASGTYSTF. The CDR3 DNA reads as TGTGCCAGTAGTATAGCCTCCGGGACGTATTCCACCTTC. Looking up the rest from reference TRBV19 and TRBJ1-2 gives the full variable domain: DGGITQSPKYLFRKEGQNVTLSCEQNLNHDAMYWYRQDPGQGLRLIYYSQIVNDFQKGDIAEGYSVSREKKESFPLTVTSAQKNPTAFYLCASSIASGTYSTFGSGTRLTVV.

The chain uses TRBV19 and TRBJ2-5; TRBD2 matches at 9 bases. From germline, CDR1 is LNHDA and CDR2 SQIVND (reference sequence). Unmatched junction bases numbered 9, after V lost 3 bases and J lost 4 bases. This CDR3 is built from 16 residues. CDR3 sequence (DNA): TGTGCCAGTAGTATGAGGGCTAGCGGGAAAGGAGAGACCCAGTACTTC. It translates to CASSMRASGKGETQYF.

The gene calls are TRBV6-6 and TRBJ1-2; D is unresolved. V lost 2 bases and J lost 8, with 12 bases in between. Germline V gives CDR1 MNHNY, CDR2 SVGAGI (reference sequence). This CDR3 spans 13 amino acids. The CDR3 DNA sequence: TGTGCCAGCAGTTACGTTTCAGGCGAGGGCTACACCTTC. This encodes CASSYVSGEGYTF.

The chain joins TRBV10-2 to TRBJ2-3, with D tentatively TRBD2 (6 bases). Trimming stripped 6 bases from V and 2 bases from J, with 12 bases between. Germline assignment: CDR1 WSHSY and CDR2 SAAADI. The CDR3 has 14 residues. CDR3: CASSLGLYTDTQYF. The CDR3 DNA sequence: TGCGCCAGCAGCCTCGGACTATACACAGATACGCAGTATTTT.

There are a few counts of this clone. The rearrangement joins TRBV6-5 to TRBJ1-3, with D possibly being TRBD1 (5 bases). Per the germline V gene, CDR1 is MNHEY and CDR2 is SVGAGI. Trimming stripped 6 bases from V and 5 bases from J, with 11 bases between. The CDR3 extends over 13 amino acids. The CDR3 nucleotides are TGTGCCAGCAGGCGGACAACGCGAAACACCATATATTTT. Residues: CASRRTTRNTIYF.

J is TRBJ2-7 and V is TRBV5-4; D may match TRBD1 or TRBD2 (5 bases each). Germline V gene data show CDR1 as SGHNT and CDR2 as YYREEE (reference sequence). The V and J ends lost 1 base and 7 bases respectively, with 18 bases between them. The CDR3 length is 15 residues. CDR3 residues: CASSLPNSGALEQYF. The CDR3 coding sequence is TGTGCCAGCAGCTTGCCAAACTCCGGGGCCCTAGAGCAGTACTTC.

The V call is TRBV7-9, the J call TRBJ1-5; weak D call: TRBD1 (5 bases). Germline assignment: CDR1 SEHNR and CDR2 FQNEAQ (reference sequence). V lost 5 bases, J lost 10 bases, and 24 bases lay in between. The CDR3 is 16 amino acids. The CDR3: CASSATYYPVGDPQHF. The CDR3 DNA reads as TGTGCCAGCAGCGCAACCTACTACCCTGTAGGGGACCCCCAGCATTTT. Filled out from reference TRBV7-9 and TRBJ1-5, the complete variable domain reads DTGVSQNPRHKITKRGQNVTFRCDPISEHNRLYWYRQTLGQGPEFLTYFQNEAQLEKSRLLSDRFSAERPKGSFSTLEIQRTEQGDSAMYLCASSATYYPVGDPQHFGDGTRLSIL.

This chain connects TRBV5-1 to TRBJ2-7; possibly TRBD2 for D (6 bases). Germline assignment: CDR1 SGHRS and CDR2 YFSETQ. Trimming took off 4 bases at V and 6 bases at J, with 11 bases between the two ends. This CDR3 contains 12 residues. The CDR3 nucleotides read TGCGCCAGCAGCGGGGAGGCAGGCGAGCAGTACTTC. It encodes CASSGEAGEQYF. Supplemented by reference TRBV5-1 and TRBJ2-7, the full variable domain reads KAGVTQTPRYLIKTRGQQVTLSCSPISGHRSVSWYQQTPGQGLQFLFEYFSETQRNKGNFPGRFSGRQFSNSRSEMNVSTLELGDSALYLCASSGEAGEQYFGPGTRLTVT.